These T cell receptor beta chains were read from a single sample in a study of blood T cell repertoires in COVID-19. The repertoire was sequenced with immunoSEQ multiplex PCR; TCRdb's copy has only in-frame clones and lacks some. In the table there are some 300,000 clones, 70% to 90% of which are singletons. The sample comprised PBMCs or T cells enriched from blood (not recorded which). The receptors here all came from a woman in her sixties in a cohort exposed to, infected with or recovered from COVID-19 (not recorded which). The CDR3 runs from the conserved cysteine through the conserved F or W. A D gene is named only where the DNA matches it firmly. Where a row states a size, it is once, few, many or the class of an expanded clone; other rows omit it.

clone_size,v_call,j_call,d_call,cdr3_aa,cdr3_nt
.,TRBV21-1,TRBJ2-7,.,CASSSTGGEQYF,TGTGCCAGCAGCAGTACAGGGGGTGAGCAGTACTTC
.,TRBV9,TRBJ2-1,TRBD2,CASSDGTSQWLDEQFF,TGTGCCAGCAGCGATGGGACTAGCCAATGGTTAGATGAGCAGTTCTTC
.,TRBV5-1,TRBJ2-1,TRBD2,CASSFLSGKAGEQFF,TGCGCCAGCAGCTTCCTCAGCGGGAAGGCGGGGGAGCAGTTCTTC
.,TRBV28,TRBJ1-2,TRBD1,CASRRSDRPEYGYTF,TGTGCCAGCAGACGATCGGACAGGCCTGAGTATGGCTACACCTTC
.,TRBV6-5,TRBJ1-3,TRBD1,CASSPDRAIGNTIYF,TGTGCCAGCAGTCCGGACAGGGCGATAGGAAACACCATATATTTT
.,TRBV28,TRBJ2-7,TRBD2,CASIGPGLGYEQYF,TGTGCCAGCATTGGCCCGGGACTAGGTTACGAGCAGTACTTC
.,TRBV12-3/TRBV12-4,TRBJ1-6,.,CATGTRGYSPLHF,TGTGCCACCGGGACTCGAGGTTACTCACCCCTCCACTTT
.,TRBV19,TRBJ1-5,TRBD1,CASSSWTGRPSNQPQHF,TGTGCCAGTAGTTCCTGGACAGGGAGGCCCAGCAATCAGCCCCAGCATTTT
.,TRBV11-2,TRBJ1-6,.,CASSYRAGSYNSPLHF,TGTGCCAGCAGCTACAGGGCAGGGTCCTATAATTCACCCCTCCACTTT
.,TRBV30,TRBJ2-7,.,CAWSTLGGYEQYF,TGTGCCTGGAGTACCCTAGGGGGCTACGAGCAGTACTTC
.,TRBV9,TRBJ2-1,.,CASSPRLRATYNEQFF,TGTGCCAGCAGCCCTCGTCTGCGGGCCACATACAATGAGCAGTTCTTC
.,TRBV30,TRBJ2-1,TRBD2,CAWRASGRGYSSYNEQFF,TGTGCCTGGAGAGCTAGCGGGAGGGGGTACTCATCCTACAATGAGCAGTTCTTC
.,TRBV30,TRBJ1-5,TRBD1,CAWSRDRGFNSNQPQHF,TGTGCCTGGAGCAGGGACAGGGGGTTTAATAGCAATCAGCCCCAGCATTTT
few,TRBV6-6,TRBJ1-5,TRBD1,CASSPYRQGNSNQPQHF,TGTGCCAGCAGTCCGTACCGACAGGGGAATAGCAATCAGCCCCAGCATTTT
.,TRBV6-5,TRBJ1-4,TRBD1,CASSYSGTGGGEKLFF,TGTGCCAGCAGTTACTCTGGGACAGGGGGAGGCGAAAAACTGTTTTTT
.,TRBV4-1,TRBJ2-7,.,CASSQGTANYEQYF,TGCGCCAGCAGCCAAGGGACAGCAAACTACGAGCAGTACTTC
.,TRBV5-1,TRBJ1-1,TRBD1,CASSLEGAVAFF,TGCGCCAGCAGCTTGGAGGGGGCGGTGGCTTTCTTT
.,TRBV7-2,TRBJ2-1,.,CASSLTRSGNEQFF,TGTGCCAGCAGCCTTACTAGGAGTGGCAATGAGCAGTTCTTC
.,TRBV11-2,TRBJ2-2,TRBD2,CASSGTSGTGELFF,TGTGCCAGCAGTGGGACTAGCGGCACCGGGGAGCTGTTTTTT
.,TRBV7-2,TRBJ2-5,.,CASSLASRAQETQYF,TGTGCCAGCAGCTTAGCTAGCAGGGCACAAGAGACCCAGTACTTC
.,TRBV28,TRBJ1-3,.,CASSSAKRGGNTIYF,TGTGCCAGCAGTTCAGCGAAGCGAGGGGGAAACACCATATATTTT
.,TRBV5-1,TRBJ2-2,TRBD2,CASSPRGSGDTGELFF,TGCGCCAGCAGCCCCCGGGGTAGCGGGGACACCGGGGAGCTGTTTTTT
.,TRBV4-2,TRBJ2-1,.,CASSQVGGGSNNEQFF,TGTGCCAGCAGCCAAGTGGGAGGAGGGAGTAACAATGAGCAGTTCTTC
.,TRBV24-1,TRBJ1-5,TRBD1,CATSDSTGPNQPQHF,TGTGCCACCAGTGATTCGACAGGGCCCAATCAGCCCCAGCATTTT
.,TRBV6-2/TRBV6-3,TRBJ2-7,TRBD1,CASSYTGGLHYEQYF,TGTGCCAGCAGTTATACAGGGGGACTCCACTACGAGCAGTACTTC
few,TRBV28,TRBJ1-3,.,CASSPPAVLSGNTIYF,TGTGCCAGCAGTCCCCCGGCGGTCCTCTCTGGAAACACCATATATTTT
.,TRBV5-4,TRBJ2-3,TRBD2,CASSHSGSGDTQYF,TGTGCCAGCAGCCATAGCGGGAGCGGAGATACGCAGTATTTT
.,TRBV27,TRBJ1-6,.,CASTGTGNSPLHF,TGTGCCAGCACGGGGACTGGAAATTCACCCCTCCACTTT
.,TRBV4-1,TRBJ2-1,TRBD2,CASSQDSFRSGAGGPRNEQFF,TGCGCCAGCAGCCAAGATTCATTTAGGTCTGGGGCGGGAGGGCCCCGGAATGAGCAGTTCTTC
.,TRBV28,TRBJ1-1,.,CASRWRGSEAFF,TGTGCCAGCAGATGGAGGGGTTCTGAAGCTTTCTTT
.,TRBV7-6,TRBJ1-1,.,CASSLIGQVNTEAFF,TGTGCCAGCAGCTTAATTGGGCAGGTGAACACTGAAGCTTTCTTT
.,TRBV5-6,TRBJ1-3,.,CASSLGLAGGVITIYF,TGTGCCAGCAGCTTGGGCCTAGCCGGAGGTGTAATCACCATATATTTT
.,TRBV5-1,TRBJ2-3,TRBD1,CASSPPRQGSTDTQYF,TGCGCCAGCAGCCCCCCCCGACAGGGGAGCACAGATACGCAGTATTTT
.,TRBV5-1,TRBJ2-1,.,CASSLSGVTYNEQFF,TGCGCCAGCAGCTTGTCGGGGGTAACCTACAATGAGCAGTTCTTC
.,TRBV12-3/TRBV12-4,TRBJ1-1,.,CASSSYRETEAFF,TGTGCCAGCAGTTCCTACAGGGAAACTGAAGCTTTCTTT
.,TRBV27,TRBJ2-7,TRBD2,CASSPPLGLADYSYEQYF,TGTGCCAGCAGTCCACCACTGGGACTAGCGGACTACTCCTACGAGCAGTACTTC
.,TRBV3-1/TRBV3-2,TRBJ2-3,.,CASSYSGNTQYF,TGTGCCAGCAGCTACAGCGGAAATACGCAGTATTTT
.,TRBV6-5,TRBJ2-1,TRBD2,CASSPGTNALNEQFF,TGTGCCAGCAGCCCCGGGACTAATGCCCTCAATGAGCAGTTCTTC
once,TRBV28,TRBJ1-4,.,CASSSRGSNEKLFF,TGTGCCAGCAGTTCTAGGGGAAGTAATGAAAAACTGTTTTTT
.,TRBV6-6,TRBJ2-1,TRBD1,CASSRDRGRSYNEQFF,TGTGCCAGCAGTCGAGACAGGGGCCGCTCCTACAATGAGCAGTTCTTC
.,TRBV3-1/TRBV3-2,TRBJ1-2,.,CASSPTGYGYTF,TGTGCCAGCAGTCCCACAGGGTATGGCTACACCTTC
.,TRBV7-2,TRBJ2-2,.,CASSLTRAWENTGELFF,TGTGCCAGCAGCTTAACTAGGGCTTGGGAAAACACCGGGGAGCTGTTTTTT
.,TRBV12-3/TRBV12-4,TRBJ1-1,.,CASSLLRNTEAFF,TGTGCCAGCAGTTTGTTGAGGAACACTGAAGCTTTCTTT
.,TRBV28,TRBJ1-5,.,CASAYRGNQPQHF,TGTGCCAGCGCATACAGGGGCAATCAGCCCCAGCATTTT
.,TRBV18,TRBJ2-1,TRBD2,CASSPNTSGRRGEQFF,TGTGCCAGCTCACCAAATACTAGCGGGAGACGGGGGGAGCAGTTCTTC
.,TRBV7-2,TRBJ2-5,TRBD2,CASRATGGPRETQYF,TGTGCCAGCCGCGCGACGGGAGGGCCAAGAGAGACCCAGTACTTC
once,TRBV27,TRBJ1-5,.,CASSFAGSGHF,TGTGCCAGCAGTTTTGCGGGAAGTGGGCATTTT
.,TRBV15,TRBJ1-4,TRBD1,CATSRRGDLGGVTNEKLFF,TGTGCCACCAGCCGAAGGGGGGACCTAGGGGGCGTCACTAATGAAAAACTGTTTTTT
.,TRBV28,TRBJ2-2,TRBD2,CASSLFGRANTGELFF,TGTGCCAGCAGTTTATTCGGGAGGGCGAACACCGGGGAGCTGTTTTTT
.,TRBV5-4,TRBJ2-5,TRBD1,CASSLGQGARETQYF,TGTGCCAGCAGCTTGGGACAGGGGGCCAGGGAGACCCAGTACTTC
.,TRBV10-3,TRBJ2-7,.,CAISDDSSSYEQYF,TGTGCCATCAGTGATGACAGTAGCTCCTACGAGCAGTACTTC
.,TRBV5-4,TRBJ1-6,TRBD1,CASSTVRTGGADSPLHF,TGTGCCAGCAGCACAGTTAGGACAGGGGGCGCTGATTCACCCCTCCACTTT
.,TRBV10-3,TRBJ1-2,TRBD1,CAISTTPGQGGGYTF,TGTGCCATCAGTACGACCCCAGGACAGGGGGGTGGCTACACCTTC
.,TRBV10-1,TRBJ1-1,TRBD1,CASSEGTGVGGGTEAFF,TGCGCCAGCAGTGAAGGGACAGGGGTTGGAGGAGGAACTGAAGCTTTCTTT
.,TRBV18,TRBJ2-3,TRBD2,CASSPPRLAVADTQYF,TGTGCCAGCTCACCACCTCGACTAGCGGTAGCAGATACGCAGTATTTT
.,TRBV9,TRBJ2-7,.,CASSVEGSGYEQYF,TGTGCCAGCAGCGTAGAGGGTAGCGGATACGAGCAGTACTTC
.,TRBV7-8,TRBJ2-7,.,CASSLSGTNYEQYF,TGTGCCAGCAGCTTATCCGGGACAAACTACGAGCAGTACTTC
.,TRBV27,TRBJ2-1,TRBD2,CASSKLAGDYNEQFF,TGTGCCAGCAGTAAACTAGCGGGAGATTACAATGAGCAGTTCTTC